The 26 T cell receptor beta chains given below trace back to one sample, sequenced in a study of cytomegalovirus exposure and HLA in healthy donors. Assay: immunoSEQ multiplex PCR; the TCRdb copy retains only in-frame clones and omits some. The sample has about 100,000 clones, approximately 96% seen once. Sample: PBMCs. The source of these receptors is a woman between 18 and 30 years old in good health and CMV-seronegative.

This clone is a singleton in its sample. The V gene is TRBV4-1, the J gene TRBJ1-1, with 10 bases that match TRBD1. The CDR3 is 18 amino acids. CDR1 and CDR2 (germline): MGHRA, YSYEKL. Trimming took 1 base from V and 5 from J; bases not matched to a gene: 13. The DNA of the CDR3 is TGCGCCAGCAGCCAAGCAACTGCCAGGGACAGGGGAGGGACTGAAGCTTTCTTT. Translation gives CASSQATARDRGGTEAFF.

This chain links TRBV11-2 with TRBJ2-7; tentative D call: TRBD1 (6 bases). The CDR3 is 14 amino acids. Trimming pared 5 bases from V and 4 bases from J, leaving 15 bases between. Germline values: CDR1 SGHAT, CDR2 FQNNGV. The CDR3 spells CASSQQAGEYEQYF. CDR3 DNA: TGTGCCAGCAGCCAGCAGGCAGGGGAGTACGAGCAGTACTTC.

V gene TRBV30 combines with J gene TRBJ1-1, with a tentative D call TRBD1 (5 bases). Germline V CDR1 and CDR2: GTSNPN, SVGIG (reference sequence). This CDR3 comprises 13 residues. With 4 bases removed from V and 0 bases from J, the gap between germline ends came to 9 bases. CDR3 coding DNA: TGTGCCTGGACTCGACAGATGAACACTGAAGCTTTCTTT. Translated: CAWTRQMNTEAFF.

The genes are TRBV11-1 and TRBJ2-7; tentatively, D is TRBD1 (5 bases). Germline CDR1 and CDR2: SGHAT and FQDESV (reference sequence). V lost 1 base and J lost 2, with 6 bases in between. The CDR3 runs to 13 residues. The CDR3 spells CASSLGQPYEQYF. DNA for the CDR3: TGTGCCAGCAGCTTAGGACAGCCCTACGAGCAGTACTTC.

This chain links TRBV7-9 with TRBJ2-3; D not certain. Germline V CDR1 and CDR2: SEHNR, FQNEAQ (reference sequence). V was trimmed by 3 bases and J by 3 bases, leaving 13 bases between them. The CDR3 contains 15 residues. The CDR3 region is CASSFFVRSTDTQYF. The CDR3 bases are TGTGCCAGCAGCTTCTTCGTGAGGTCTACAGATACGCAGTATTTT.

The V call is TRBV7-9, the J call TRBJ2-3, with a weak D call TRBD1 (5 bases). The CDR3 is made up of 13 amino acids. Germline values: CDR1 SEHNR, CDR2 FQNEAQ (reference sequence). Between the trimmed V and J ends, which lost 5 bases and 6 bases, there was a span of 12 bases. The CDR3 spells CASSPRSGDTQYF. CDR3 bases: TGTGCCAGCAGCCCAAGGTCAGGGGATACGCAGTATTTT.

The V call is TRBV4-2, the J call TRBJ2-7, with a tentative D call TRBD1 (5 bases). Per germline, CDR1 LGHNA and CDR2 YNFKEQ. Trimming took 4 bases from V and 6 from J, leaving 22 bases between them. The length of the CDR3 is 16 residues. The CDR3 coding sequence is TGTGCCAGCAGCCTTGGAATTCAGGACCCTCAGGGCGAGCAGTACTTC. Protein: CASSLGIQDPQGEQYF.

This chain connects TRBV9 to TRBJ2-5; D is unclear. V dropped 1 base and J dropped 0 bases, with 7 bases sitting between them. Looked up from germline, CDR1 is SGDLS and CDR2 is YYNGEE. CDR3 length equals 14 residues. In DNA, the CDR3 is TGTGCCAGCAGCGTATCCGGGTACCAAGAGACCCAGTACTTC. Amino acid sequence: CASSVSGYQETQYF.

The gene calls are TRBV2 and TRBJ2-5; D perhaps matches TRBD1 (6 bases). V shed 5 bases and J shed 5 bases, with 15 bases lying between them. Germline V gene lookup returns CDR1 SNHLY and CDR2 FYNNEI. The CDR3 sequence is 14 residues long. CDR3 sequence (DNA): TGTGCCAGCAGTAAACGACAGGTCGTCGAGACCCAGTACTTC. This codes for CASSKRQVVETQYF.

Regarding this clone: Germline and junction disagree at one end, which may indicate a read error. This chain connects TRBV6-5 to TRBJ2-7, with 11 bases identical to TRBD1. This CDR3 contains 15 residues. Germline V gene data show CDR1 as MNHEY and CDR2 as SVGAGI. CDR3 DNA: TGTGCCAGCAGATACTCGGGACAGGGGGCCTACGAGCAGTACTTC. Translated: CASRYSGQGAYEQYF.

The genes are TRBV19 and TRBJ2-7, with TRBD1 matching over 7 bases. The CDR3 runs to 14 residues. The V gene's germline CDR1 is LNHDA and CDR2 SQIVND (reference sequence). V gave up 6 bases and J gave up 1 base; unmatched junction bases: 6. In DNA form, the CDR3 reads TGTGCCAGTAGAGGGGGCCCGCAATCCTACGAGCAGTACTTC. Protein: CASRGGPQSYEQYF. Full variable domain (outside the CDR3, taken from reference TRBV19 and TRBJ2-7): DGGITQSPKYLFRKEGQNVTLSCEQNLNHDAMYWYRQDPGQGLRLIYYSQIVNDFQKGDIAEGYSVSREKKESFPLTVTSAQKNPTAFYLCASRGGPQSYEQYFGPGTRLTVT.

The genes are TRBV6-6 and TRBJ2-7; weak D call: TRBD2 (5 bases). This CDR3 comprises 14 residues. Trimming left V 0 bases short and J 5 bases short, with 11 bases between. Germline loops: CDR1 MNHNY, CDR2 SVGAGI (reference sequence). The CDR3 region is CASSYSTGSDEQYF. CDR3 DNA: TGTGCCAGCAGTTACTCTACGGGATCGGACGAGCAGTACTTC.

The chain employs TRBV4-1 and TRBJ2-2, with 10 bases identical to TRBD1. Germline V gene data show CDR1 as MGHRA and CDR2 as YSYEKL. The CDR3 contains 15 residues. Trimming took 10 bases from V and 4 from J; bases not matched to a gene: 9. In DNA, the CDR3 is TGCGCCACCAGACCGGGACAGGGGTTCACCGGGGAGCTGTTTTTT. Amino acid sequence: CATRPGQGFTGELFF.

The genes are TRBV7-9 and TRBJ2-7; 7 bases line up with TRBD2. There are 11 residues in the CDR3. Looked up from germline, CDR1 is SEHNR and CDR2 is FQNEAQ (reference sequence). The ends lost 5 bases at V and 7 bases at J; junction bases unmatched: 2. CDR3 coding DNA: TGTGCCAGCAGCCCCGGGAGGGAGCAGTACTTC. It codes for CASSPGREQYF.

This chain uses TRBV7-6 with TRBJ2-7; TRBD2 agrees at 9 bases. The CDR3 covers 17 residues. The J segment lost 5 bases and the V segment lost 0 bases, leaving 11 bases of the junction unmatched. From germline, CDR1 is SGHVS and CDR2 FNYEAQ. CDR3 coding DNA: TGTGCCAGCAGCTTAGCGCCCCACTCCGGGACTAGCAACGAGCAGTACTTC. This codes for CASSLAPHSGTSNEQYF.

The gene calls are TRBV10-1 and TRBJ2-3; 9 bases line up with TRBD2. V gave up 4 bases and J gave up 4 bases; unmatched junction bases: 6. This CDR3 contains 15 residues. Germline CDR1 WNHNN, CDR2 SYGVQD (reference sequence). CDR3 in amino acids: CASSAAGGGSDTQYF. In DNA form, the CDR3 reads TGCGCCAGCAGTGCAGCGGGGGGAGGGTCAGATACGCAGTATTTT.

This chain joins TRBV2 and TRBJ1-5; D is unclear. CDR1 and CDR2 from the germline V gene are SNHLY and FYNNEI. The CDR3 spans 19 residues. Trimming cost V 3 bases and J 1 base, with 22 bases left between them. This CDR3 is CASSEDWSPVSSSNQPQHF. The CDR3 nucleotides are TGTGCCAGCAGTGAGGACTGGAGCCCTGTCAGTTCGAGCAATCAGCCCCAGCATTTT.

The V gene is TRBV28, the J gene TRBJ1-5, with 7 bases fitting TRBD1. Germline values: CDR1 MDHEN, CDR2 SYDVKM. V lost 4 bases and J lost 2; bases outside the gene matches: 8. This CDR3 has 16 residues. The CDR3 sequence: CASSSTGVWGNQPQHF. The CDR3 nucleotides are TGTGCCAGCAGTTCCACAGGGGTTTGGGGCAATCAGCCCCAGCATTTT. Filled out from reference TRBV28 and TRBJ1-5, the complete variable domain reads DVKVTQSSRYLVKRTGEKVFLECVQDMDHENMFWYRQDPGLGLRLIYFSYDVKMKEKGDIPEGYSVSREKKERFSLILESASTNQTSMYLCASSSTGVWGNQPQHFGDGTRLSIL.

CDR3 DNA sequence: TGTGCCACCACCGGTGACGGGGTCGTTCAGTACTTC. Translated: CATTGDGVVQYF. The chain couples TRBV18 to TRBJ2-4; TRBD2 might be the D (5 bases). This CDR3 has 12 residues. Germline assignment: CDR1 KGHSH and CDR2 LQKENI. Between the trimmed V and J ends, which lost 10 bases and 11 bases, there was a span of 18 bases.

The count of this clone is one. V usage is TRBV2 and J usage is TRBJ2-5, with TRBD1 as a possible D gene (6 bases). Trimming removed 6 bases at V and 5 bases at J, with 19 bases between. This CDR3 is 15 amino acids long. The germline CDR1 and CDR2 sequences are SNHLY and FYNNEI. CDR3 loop: CASSLGGASRETQYF. The CDR3 coding sequence is TGTGCCAGCAGCCTAGGGGGTGCCTCCAGGGAGACCCAGTACTTC.

The chain is built from TRBV11-2 and TRBJ1-3; TRBD1 might be the D (5 bases). Germline V gene lookup returns CDR1 SGHAT and CDR2 FQNNGV. V lost 5 bases to trimming and J lost 0 bases, with 11 bases between them. The CDR3 has 15 residues. This CDR3 reads CASSPGLSSGNTIYF. The CDR3 coding sequence is TGTGCCAGCAGCCCGGGACTCAGCTCTGGAAACACCATATATTTT.

The chain combines TRBV7-2 with TRBJ2-5, with TRBD2 matching 7 bases. The CDR3 is made up of 11 amino acids. Trimming took 8 bases from V and 4 from J; bases not matched to a gene: 1. The V gene's germline CDR1 is SGHTA and CDR2 FQGNSA. The CDR3 protein is CASGGGETQYF. The CDR3 DNA follows: TGTGCCAGCGGGGGGGGAGAGACCCAGTACTTC. Drawing the rest from reference TRBV7-2 and TRBJ2-5, the complete variable domain is GAGVSQSPSNKVTEKGKDVELRCDPISGHTALYWYRQSLGQGLEFLIYFQGNSAPDKSGLPSDRFSAERTGGSVSTLTIQRTQQEDSAVYLCASGGGETQYFGPGTRLLVL.

This chain connects TRBV28 to TRBJ2-3; the match to TRBD2 covers 15 bases. CDR1 is MDHEN, CDR2 SYDVKM, per germline. This CDR3 contains 14 residues. V dropped 8 bases and J dropped 4; count of bases not matched to a gene: 1. The chain's CDR3 is CASGTSGGPDTQYF. The CDR3 DNA sequence: TGTGCCAGCGGGACTAGCGGGGGGCCAGATACGCAGTATTTT.

The rearrangement links TRBV5-1 to TRBJ1-1; D may be TRBD1 (6 bases). This CDR3 has 14 residues. The ends were cut back, 2 bases at V and 2 bases at J, with 10 bases in the middle. CDR1 and CDR2 (germline): SGHRS, YFSETQ. CDR3: CASSLGGENTEAFF. The CDR3 bases are TGCGCCAGCAGCTTAGGGGGAGAAAACACTGAAGCTTTCTTT.

The chain employs TRBV27 and TRBJ1-5; D not certain. Per the germline V gene, CDR1 is MNHEY and CDR2 is SMNVEV (reference sequence). The CDR3 loop spans 13 amino acids. Trimming cost V 6 bases and J 4 bases, with 10 bases left between them. In DNA form, the CDR3 reads TGTGCCAGCAGCCTTGGGCGAAATCAGCCCCAGCATTTT. Protein: CASSLGRNQPQHF.

The J gene is TRBJ2-7, the V gene TRBV18; TRBD2 matches at 8 bases. Germline assignment: CDR1 KGHSH and CDR2 LQKENI. The CDR3 length is 17 residues. V was clipped by 2 bases and J by 2 bases; unmatched bases: 11. In DNA form, the CDR3 reads TGTGCCAGCTCACCATGGGACTTACGGGGGGGCCCCTACGAGCAGTACTTC. It specifies CASSPWDLRGGPYEQYF.